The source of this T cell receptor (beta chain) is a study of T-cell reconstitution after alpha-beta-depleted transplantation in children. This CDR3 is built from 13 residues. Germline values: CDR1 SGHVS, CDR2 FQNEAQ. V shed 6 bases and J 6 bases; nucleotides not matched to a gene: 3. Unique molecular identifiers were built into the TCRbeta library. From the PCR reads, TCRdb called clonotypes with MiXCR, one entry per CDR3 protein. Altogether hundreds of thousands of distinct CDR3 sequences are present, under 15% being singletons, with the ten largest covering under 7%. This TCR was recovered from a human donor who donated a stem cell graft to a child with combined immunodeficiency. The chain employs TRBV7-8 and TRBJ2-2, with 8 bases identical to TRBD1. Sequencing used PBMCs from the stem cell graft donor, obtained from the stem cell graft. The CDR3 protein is CASRTGVAGELFF. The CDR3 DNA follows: TGTGCCAGCAGGACAGGGGTCGCCGGGGAGCTGTTTTTT.